Listed below are T cell receptor beta chains from one sample, sequenced in a study of T cells in localized non-small cell lung cancer. Here immunoSEQ multiplex PCR was the method, and the copy in TCRdb shows in-frame clones only, minus some. The sample consists of 100,000 to 150,000 clones, more than 80% of them appearing once. Sequenced material: peripheral blood, taken before any cancer treatment. The receptors here all came from a female donor older than 55 with stage I lung adenocarcinoma. Both conserved end residues are part of each CDR3. Fields, in order: clone size, D gene, J gene, V gene, CDR3 DNA, CDR3 protein. The D gene is left open where the match is weak. Not every row has a clone size; where given, it reads once, few, many or a size class.

size: -; D: -; J: TRBJ2-7; V: TRBV11-2; DNA: TGTGCCAGCACCCCGAGCTGGTACGAGCAGTACTTC; CDR3: CASTPSWYEQYF
size: -; D: TRBD2; J: TRBJ2-3; V: TRBV27; DNA: TGTGCCAGCAGAAGGGGAGGGGGCACAGATACGCAGTATTTT; CDR3: CASRRGGGTDTQYF
size: -; D: -; J: TRBJ1-2; V: TRBV9; DNA: TGTGCCAGCAGCGTAGCGCGAAGCTATGGCTACACCTTC; CDR3: CASSVARSYGYTF
size: -; D: -; J: TRBJ1-2; V: TRBV28; DNA: TGTGCCAGCAGAGGGACACCTAACTATGGCTACACCTTC; CDR3: CASRGTPNYGYTF
size: -; D: -; J: TRBJ1-1; V: TRBV29-1; DNA: TGCAGCGTTAAGAGTGGGGCCACTGAAGCTTTCTTT; CDR3: CSVKSGATEAFF
size: -; D: -; J: TRBJ2-7; V: TRBV5-5; DNA: TGTGCCAGCAGCTCCAGTGCATCGCCCTCCTACGAGCAGTACTTC; CDR3: CASSSSASPSYEQYF
size: -; D: -; J: TRBJ2-5; V: TRBV9; DNA: TGTGCCAGCAGCGTAGATGGACGCCAACAAGAGACCCAGTACTTC; CDR3: CASSVDGRQQETQYF
size: -; D: -; J: TRBJ2-7; V: TRBV28; DNA: TGTGCCAGCAGTTTAAATACCCAGCAGTACTTC; CDR3: CASSLNTQQYF
size: -; D: TRBD2; J: TRBJ2-1; V: TRBV5-6; DNA: TGTGCCAGCAGCTCGACCTCATTCGGGCTAGCGGGAGGTAATGAGCAGTTCTTC; CDR3: CASSSTSFGLAGGNEQFF
size: -; D: -; J: TRBJ1-5; V: TRBV19; DNA: TGTGCCAGTAGTATTTCCCATTGGGGAATACGAGGCAATCAGCCCCAGCATTTT; CDR3: CASSISHWGIRGNQPQHF
size: -; D: -; J: TRBJ1-3; V: TRBV14; DNA: TGTGCCAGCAGCCCAGAACGAAACACCATATATTTT; CDR3: CASSPERNTIYF
size: -; D: -; J: TRBJ2-3; V: TRBV5-1; DNA: TGCGCCAGCAGCTTGGCCCTTGATACGCAGTATTTT; CDR3: CASSLALDTQYF
size: -; D: -; J: TRBJ1-2; V: TRBV1; DNA: TGCACCAGCCCGTTTCCTGGCTACACCTTC; CDR3: CTSPFPGYTF
size: -; D: -; J: TRBJ1-2; V: TRBV6-1; DNA: TGTGCCACCGCGGCCCAAGCGGGCTATGGCTACACCTTC; CDR3: CATAAQAGYGYTF
size: -; D: -; J: TRBJ2-1; V: TRBV19; DNA: TGTGCCAGTAGCCTAGGGGGAATGCCCTACAATGAGCAGTTCTTC; CDR3: CASSLGGMPYNEQFF
size: -; D: -; J: TRBJ2-7; V: TRBV6-5; DNA: TGTGCCAGCAGTTACCTTACCGAGCAGTACTTC; CDR3: CASSYLTEQYF
size: -; D: -; J: TRBJ2-3; V: TRBV7-2; DNA: TGTGCCAGCAGCACCCGTCCCCCGACCCGAAGATTGGGAGATACGCAGTATTTT; CDR3: CASSTRPPTRRLGDTQYF
size: -; D: TRBD1; J: TRBJ1-5; V: TRBV30; DNA: TGTGCCTGGAACCAGGGGGTGGCCAATCAGCCCCAGCATTTT; CDR3: CAWNQGVANQPQHF
size: -; D: -; J: TRBJ2-5; V: TRBV21-1; DNA: TGTGCCAGCAGCGGAGAAAGGGACAACGAAGAGACCCAGTACTTC; CDR3: CASSGERDNEETQYF
size: -; D: TRBD1; J: TRBJ2-2; V: TRBV27; DNA: TGTGCCAGCACTTTCTTACCCGGGACAGAAAACACCGGGGAGCTGTTTTTT; CDR3: CASTFLPGTENTGELFF
size: -; D: TRBD2; J: TRBJ2-5; V: TRBV10-3; DNA: TGTGCCACGCGGGGGGGACACCAAGAGACCCAGTACTTC; CDR3: CATRGGHQETQYF
size: once; D: -; J: TRBJ1-1; V: TRBV6-5; DNA: TGTGCCAGCAGTTACTCGAGGGGCAGTGAAGCTTTCTTT; CDR3: CASSYSRGSEAFF
size: -; D: TRBD1; J: TRBJ1-5; V: TRBV19; DNA: TGTGCCAGTACCTTCGACAGGGATAGCAATCAGCCCCAGCATTTT; CDR3: CASTFDRDSNQPQHF
size: -; D: TRBD1; J: TRBJ2-1; V: TRBV5-1; DNA: TGCGCCAGCAGCCCAACACAGGGGACCTACAATGAGCAGTTCTTC; CDR3: CASSPTQGTYNEQFF
size: once; D: -; J: TRBJ2-3; V: TRBV6-6; DNA: TGTGCCAGCAACTTGGAGTTGGGGTTAGATACGCAGTATTTT; CDR3: CASNLELGLDTQYF
size: -; D: -; J: TRBJ1-4; V: TRBV4-1; DNA: TGCGCCAGCAGCCAAGGATCGCCCCTGTCTTCCGGCGAAAAACTGTTTTTT; CDR3: CASSQGSPLSSGEKLFF
size: -; D: TRBD1; J: TRBJ2-7; V: TRBV13; DNA: TGTGCCAGCAGCACAGGACAGGCGGACGAGCAGTACTTC; CDR3: CASSTGQADEQYF
size: -; D: TRBD2; J: TRBJ2-3; V: TRBV7-3; DNA: TGTGCCAGCAGCTTCACGGGAGGGTCAGATACGCAGTATTTT; CDR3: CASSFTGGSDTQYF
size: -; D: -; J: TRBJ1-5; V: TRBV28; DNA: TGTGCCAGCAGAAATACGGGGCCACGATATCAGCCCCAGCATTTT; CDR3: CASRNTGPRYQPQHF
size: -; D: TRBD1; J: TRBJ1-5; V: TRBV29-1; DNA: TGCAGCGTAGGACAGGGGGGAAATATCAATCAGCCCCAGCATTTT; CDR3: CSVGQGGNINQPQHF
size: -; D: -; J: TRBJ1-3; V: TRBV2; DNA: TGTGCCAGCAGCGGACTGCGAAACACCATATATTTT; CDR3: CASSGLRNTIYF
size: -; D: -; J: TRBJ2-1; V: TRBV2; DNA: TGTGCCAGCAGCCAGGACTCGTACAATGAGCAGTTCTTC; CDR3: CASSQDSYNEQFF
size: -; D: TRBD2; J: TRBJ2-3; V: TRBV7-8; DNA: TGTGCCAGCAGCCCCGGAGGGGCGGGAGACACAGATACGCAGTATTTT; CDR3: CASSPGGAGDTDTQYF
size: -; D: -; J: TRBJ1-1; V: TRBV27; DNA: TGTGCCAGCAGTTTCGCCCCCCAAGCGGTGAACACTGAAGCTTTCTTT; CDR3: CASSFAPQAVNTEAFF
size: once; D: TRBD2; J: TRBJ2-7; V: TRBV9; DNA: TGTGCCAGCAGTCAACTAGCGACCCCCTACGAGCAGTACTTC; CDR3: CASSQLATPYEQYF
size: once; D: -; J: TRBJ1-2; V: TRBV7-2; DNA: TGTGCCAGCAGCTTAGTAGGTCAGATGTATGGCTACACCTTC; CDR3: CASSLVGQMYGYTF
size: -; D: TRBD2; J: TRBJ2-3; V: TRBV9; DNA: TGTGCCAGCAGCGTCGGGAGGGCCCAAGATACGCAGTATTTT; CDR3: CASSVGRAQDTQYF
size: -; D: -; J: TRBJ2-3; V: TRBV2; DNA: TGTGCCAGCAGTGACCAGGGAAGGTTTGGTGATACGCAGTATTTT; CDR3: CASSDQGRFGDTQYF
size: -; D: TRBD2; J: TRBJ2-1; V: TRBV27; DNA: TGTGCCAGCAGTTTAATGCGGCTAGCGGGAGACGAAGGGAATGAGCAGTTCTTC; CDR3: CASSLMRLAGDEGNEQFF
size: few; D: TRBD2; J: TRBJ2-7; V: TRBV10-3; DNA: TGTGCCATCAGTGAGTCGCTAACTAGCGGGATTCCCTACGAGCAGTACTTC; CDR3: CAISESLTSGIPYEQYF
size: -; D: -; J: TRBJ2-3; V: TRBV9; DNA: TGTGCCAGCAGCGTACCCGTGGGTGGAGATACGCAGTATTTT; CDR3: CASSVPVGGDTQYF
size: -; D: -; J: TRBJ2-7; V: TRBV5-4; DNA: TGTGCCAGCAGCTTGGACTACGAGCAGTACTTC; CDR3: CASSLDYEQYF
size: -; D: TRBD1; J: TRBJ2-7; V: TRBV4-1; DNA: TGCGCCAGCAGCGATTTGACAGGGACCTTTTACGAGCAGTACTTC; CDR3: CASSDLTGTFYEQYF
size: -; D: TRBD1; J: TRBJ2-7; V: TRBV29-1; DNA: TGCAGCGCAGATAGGGACAGGGAACCCTACGAGCAGTACTTC; CDR3: CSADRDREPYEQYF
size: once; D: -; J: TRBJ1-5; V: TRBV9; DNA: TGTGCCAGCAGCGTCGGCGATACCAATCAGCCCCAGCATTTT; CDR3: CASSVGDTNQPQHF
size: -; D: -; J: TRBJ2-3; V: TRBV7-9; DNA: TGTGCCAGCAGCTTAGTTATCGACTTCCCAGACCGCACAGATACGCAGTATTTT; CDR3: CASSLVIDFPDRTDTQYF
size: -; D: TRBD1; J: TRBJ1-5; V: TRBV6-1; DNA: TGTGCCAGCAGTGAAAGACGGGACAGGGTCGGGCAGCCCCAGCATTTT; CDR3: CASSERRDRVGQPQHF
size: -; D: -; J: TRBJ2-2; V: TRBV6-5; DNA: TGTGCCAGCCAGCGAGGCGGGGAGCTGTTTTTT; CDR3: CASQRGGELFF
size: -; D: -; J: TRBJ2-1; V: TRBV7-3; DNA: TGTGCCAGCAGCTTAAACTCGGCGGGATCCTACAATGAGCAGTTCTTC; CDR3: CASSLNSAGSYNEQFF
size: -; D: -; J: TRBJ1-2; V: TRBV28; DNA: TGTGCCAGCATCAAATGGGGCCTGCAGGGATATGGCTACACCTTC; CDR3: CASIKWGLQGYGYTF
size: -; D: -; J: TRBJ1-1; V: TRBV6-6; DNA: TGTGCCAGCAGTTACGACTCAAACACTGAAGCTTTCTTT; CDR3: CASSYDSNTEAFF